Reported below is one TCR beta chain. Its antigen remains unidentified. Per-base quality was not reported, and no clone a single base away is much larger than it. This sample is part of a study of control samples from healthy donors and cancer patients (TCRdb year 2020). Taken from cysteine to phenylalanine, the CDR3 has 15 residues. The kept DNA is CDR3 alone, 45 bases in frame from the first base. V is pruned by 0 bases and J by 10 bases, leaving 6 bases of the junction without a gene match. From the germline V gene, CDR1 is MNHNS and CDR2 is SASEGT. Libraries were constructed by the immunoSEQ multiplex PCR assay. TCRdb obtained this table from immuneACCESS and retained in-frame rearrangements with V and J assigned. These tables miss some clones; where compared with another copy, unresolved V genes account for less than half of the shortfall, and the remainder is unexplained. The sample table records over 150,000 clones; just over 95% of these occur just once. The ten largest clones take up approximately 1% of the sample.

The sequence was collected from a woman younger than 45 in good health. The chain links TRBV6-1 with TRBJ2-1, and 10 bases in between align with TRBD2. Sample: blood. The CDR3: CASSEAWLAGVEQFF. Here is the DNA: TGTGCCAGCAGTGAAGCTTGGCTAGCGGGAGTAGAGCAGTTCTTC.